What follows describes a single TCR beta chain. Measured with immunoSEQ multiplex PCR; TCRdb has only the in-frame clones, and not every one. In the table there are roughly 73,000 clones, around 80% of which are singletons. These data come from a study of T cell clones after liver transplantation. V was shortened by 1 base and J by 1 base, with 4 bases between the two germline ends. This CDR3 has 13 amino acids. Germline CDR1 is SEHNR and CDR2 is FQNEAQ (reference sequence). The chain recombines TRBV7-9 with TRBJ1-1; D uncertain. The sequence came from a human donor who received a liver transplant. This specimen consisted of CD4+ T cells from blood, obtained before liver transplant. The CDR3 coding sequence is TGTGCCAGCAGCTTAGAGGCGAACACTGAAGCTTTCTTT. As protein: CASSLEANTEAFF.